This T cell receptor beta chain was sequenced for a study of human T cells and chemical hapten exposure. Study in general: Small discrepancies in pooled library volume mainly accounted for the varying TCR yields per sample. Study-level points and caveats: Controls formed significantly fewer large CDR3 similarity clusters than expanded TCRs did. Following DPC sensitization, TCRs present above 1 in 1000 frequency showed no change.

The V gene's germline CDR1 is SEHNR and CDR2 FQNEAQ (reference sequence). There are 12 residues in the CDR3. TCRdb re-called the RACE reads through MiXCR, storing one row per CDR3 protein. The data contain 200,000 to 300,000 distinct CDR3 sequences, more than 6.5% of them singletons. Concerning this clonotype: The antigen remains undetermined. Germline and junction disagree at one end, which may indicate a read error.

Time point specified: pre-sensitization, week 0. The treatment here: therapeutic diphenylcyclopropenone sensitization with weekly scalp DPC. Researchers extracted total RNA from unfractionated whole blood. The receptor was derived from a woman aged 40 to 50 with alopecia areata. Some clones in this sample may be carry-over from other donors' samples. The input for sequencing was whole blood, taken in connection with sensitization to the hapten diphenylcyclopropenone (DPC). The chain carries TRBV7-9 and TRBJ2-2; TRBD1 or TRBD2 may be the D gene (6 bases each). CDR3 DNA: TGTGCCAGCAGCTACGGGGGCACCGGGGAGCTGTTT. The encoded protein is CASSYGGTGELF.